The clone carrying this T cell receptor beta chain is a singleton in its sample. The germline CDR1 and CDR2 sequences are SNHLY and FYNNEI. This CDR3 has 14 amino acids. V lost 4 bases and J lost 5; bases outside the gene matches: 6. The protocol was immunoSEQ multiplex PCR, while the TCRdb copy is restricted to in-frame clones and leaves out a portion. The data contain around 100,000 clones, about 94% of them singletons. The record originates from a study of T cell changes during pregnancy in multiple sclerosis. Sequenced here: peripheral blood, sampled before pregnancy. The chain combines TRBV2 with TRBJ2-5; the match to TRBD2 covers 8 bases. This receptor was obtained from a female donor with multiple sclerosis, enrolled in a pregnancy study. The CDR3 is CASSAGGAAETQYF. The DNA of the CDR3 is TGTGCCAGCAGTGCGGGGGGGGCAGCGGAGACCCAGTACTTC.